This TCR beta chain was documented in a study of control samples from healthy donors and cancer patients. CDR1 KGHSH and CDR2 LQKENI come from the germline V gene. The ends were cut back, 2 bases at V and 7 bases at J, with 8 bases in the middle. The CDR3 loop spans 12 amino acids. Repertoires were generated with immunoSEQ multiplex PCR, while TCRdb's copy carries only in-frame clones and drops some. This sample has about 93,000 clones, with about nine tenths found just once. Sequenced: blood. This sequence was found in a woman aged 70-85 years in good health. The chain couples TRBV18 to TRBJ1-1; D is uncertain. The DNA for the CDR3 is TGTGCCAGCTCACCAGGGCAGCTTGAAGCTTTCTTT. This codes for CASSPGQLEAFF.